This passage covers 3 T cell receptor beta chains from one sample sequenced in a study of Graves' ophthalmopathy and Graves' hyperthyroidism. The study amplified TCR beta CDR3 regions using RNA transcripts. RT-PCR in the first round used HTBI primers; a second-round multiplex PCR followed. One entry per CDR3 protein, called by TCRdb with MiXCR from the multiplex PCR reads. The sample includes over a million distinct CDR3 sequences, 35% to 40% of them seen just once. The material sequenced was peripheral blood or thyroid tissue (not recorded which). The source is an adult man with Graves' hyperthyroidism.

This chain connects TRBV10-3 to TRBJ1-2, with TRBD1 identical over 7 bases. Per germline, CDR1 ENHRY and CDR2 SYGVKD. The CDR3 has 14 amino acids. Germline trimming cut 2 bases from V and 3 bases from J; bases unmatched to any gene: 3. The CDR3 DNA follows: TGTGCCATCAGTGAGCCCGGGACAGACTATGGCTACACCTTC. It is translated as CAISEPGTDYGYTF.

The gene calls are TRBV7-2 and TRBJ1-2; D is possibly TRBD1 (5 bases). CDR1 and CDR2 (germline): SGHTA, FQGNSA. The CDR3 length is 17 residues. Trimming removed 5 bases from V and 5 bases from J, with 24 bases in between. This chain's CDR3 is CASSATLGIGTNYGYTF. The DNA of the CDR3 is TGTGCCAGCAGCGCCACCTTGGGGATAGGGACGAATTATGGCTACACCTTC.

This clonotype was detected ten times or more. This chain's CDR3 is CASSASGTTYGYTF. The CDR3 bases are TGTGCCAGCAGCGCCTCCGGGACCACTTATGGCTACACCTTC. The chain recombines TRBV9 with TRBJ1-2; a weak D match, TRBD1 (5 bases). This CDR3 has 14 amino acids. V was trimmed by 3 bases and J by 5 bases, leaving 14 bases between them. CDR1 and CDR2 from the germline V gene are SGDLS and YYNGEE.